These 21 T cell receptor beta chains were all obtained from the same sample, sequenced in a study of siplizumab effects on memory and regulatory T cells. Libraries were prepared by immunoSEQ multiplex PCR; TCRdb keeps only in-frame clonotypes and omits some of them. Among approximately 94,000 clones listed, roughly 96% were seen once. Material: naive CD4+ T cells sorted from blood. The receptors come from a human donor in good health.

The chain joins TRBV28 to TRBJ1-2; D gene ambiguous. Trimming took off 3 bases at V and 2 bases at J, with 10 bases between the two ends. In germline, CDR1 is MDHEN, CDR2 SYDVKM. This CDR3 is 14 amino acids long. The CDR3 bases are TGTGCCAGCAGTTTCCACCAAGGAAACTATGGCTACACCTTC. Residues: CASSFHQGNYGYTF.

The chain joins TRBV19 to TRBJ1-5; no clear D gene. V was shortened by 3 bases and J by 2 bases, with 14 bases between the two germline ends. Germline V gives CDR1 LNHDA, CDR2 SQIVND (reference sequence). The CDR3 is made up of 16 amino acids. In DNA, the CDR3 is TGTGCCAGTAGTATGAGTCAGCCTTGGGGCAATCAGCCCCAGCATTTT. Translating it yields CASSMSQPWGNQPQHF.

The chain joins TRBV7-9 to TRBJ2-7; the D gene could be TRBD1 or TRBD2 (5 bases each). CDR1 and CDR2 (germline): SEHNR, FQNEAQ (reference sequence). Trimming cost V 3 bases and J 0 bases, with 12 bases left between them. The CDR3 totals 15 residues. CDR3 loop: CASSFGDQPSYEQYF. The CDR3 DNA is TGTGCCAGCAGCTTCGGGGACCAACCCTCCTACGAGCAGTACTTC.

CDR3 residues: CASSQNPGALYNEQFF. In DNA, the CDR3 is TGTGCCAGCAGCCAAAACCCGGGGGCCTTATACAATGAGCAGTTCTTC. The chain is built from TRBV4-2 and TRBJ2-1; the D gene could be TRBD1 or TRBD2 (6 bases each). The CDR3 runs to 16 residues. CDR1 LGHNA and CDR2 YNFKEQ come from the germline V gene. V dropped 2 bases and J dropped 4 bases, with 15 bases sitting between them.

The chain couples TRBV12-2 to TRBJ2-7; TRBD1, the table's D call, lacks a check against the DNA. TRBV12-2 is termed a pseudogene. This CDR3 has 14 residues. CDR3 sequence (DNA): TGTGCAAGTCGCTTAGGTCAGGGTTTATACGAGCAGTACTTC. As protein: CASRLGQGLYEQYF.

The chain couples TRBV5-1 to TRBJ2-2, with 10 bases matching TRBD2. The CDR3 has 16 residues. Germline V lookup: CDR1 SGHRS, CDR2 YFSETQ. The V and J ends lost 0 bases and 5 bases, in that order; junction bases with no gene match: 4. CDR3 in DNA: TGCGCCAGCAGCTTGGGACTAGCGGGTCAGACCGGGGAGCTGTTTTTT. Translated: CASSLGLAGQTGELFF.

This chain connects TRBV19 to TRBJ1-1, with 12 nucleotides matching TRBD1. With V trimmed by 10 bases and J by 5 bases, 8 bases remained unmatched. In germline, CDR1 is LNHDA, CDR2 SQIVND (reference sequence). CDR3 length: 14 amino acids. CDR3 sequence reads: CATRDRGRETEAFF. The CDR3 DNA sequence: TGTGCCACTCGGGACAGGGGGCGGGAGACTGAAGCTTTCTTT. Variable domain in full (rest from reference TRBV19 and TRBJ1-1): DGGITQSPKYLFRKEGQNVTLSCEQNLNHDAMYWYRQDPGQGLRLIYYSQIVNDFQKGDIAEGYSVSREKKESFPLTVTSAQKNPTAFYLCATRDRGRETEAFFGQGTRLTVV.

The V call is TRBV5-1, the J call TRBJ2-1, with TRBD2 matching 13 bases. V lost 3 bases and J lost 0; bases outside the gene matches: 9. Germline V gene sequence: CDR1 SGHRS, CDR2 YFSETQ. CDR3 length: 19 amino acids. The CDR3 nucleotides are TGCGCCAGCAGCTCGGCCCGACTAGCGGGGGGACCCTCCTACAATGAGCAGTTCTTC. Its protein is CASSSARLAGGPSYNEQFF.

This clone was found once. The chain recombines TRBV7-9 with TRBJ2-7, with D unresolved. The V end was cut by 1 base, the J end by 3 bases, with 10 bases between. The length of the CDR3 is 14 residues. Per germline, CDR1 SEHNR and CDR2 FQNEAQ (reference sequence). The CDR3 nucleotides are TGTGCCAGCAGCTTAGTTAAAGGCGACTACGAGCAGTACTTC. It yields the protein CASSLVKGDYEQYF. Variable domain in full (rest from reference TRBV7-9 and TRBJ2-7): DTGVSQNPRHKITKRGQNVTFRCDPISEHNRLYWYRQTLGQGPEFLTYFQNEAQLEKSRLLSDRFSAERPKGSFSTLEIQRTEQGDSAMYLCASSLVKGDYEQYFGPGTRLTVT.

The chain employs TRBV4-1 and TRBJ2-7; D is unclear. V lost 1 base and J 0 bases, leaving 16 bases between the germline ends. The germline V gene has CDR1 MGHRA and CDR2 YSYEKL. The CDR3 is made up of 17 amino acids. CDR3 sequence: CASSQAVPERSSYEQYF. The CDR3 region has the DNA TGCGCCAGCAGCCAAGCAGTGCCGGAAAGAAGCTCCTACGAGCAGTACTTC.

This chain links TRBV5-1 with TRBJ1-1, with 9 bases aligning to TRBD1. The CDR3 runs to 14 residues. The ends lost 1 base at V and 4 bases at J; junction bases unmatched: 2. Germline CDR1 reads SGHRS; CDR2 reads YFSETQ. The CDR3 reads CASSLQTGGTEAFF. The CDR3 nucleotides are TGCGCCAGCAGCTTGCAGACAGGGGGCACTGAAGCTTTCTTT.

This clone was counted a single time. In DNA, the CDR3 is TGTGCCAGCAGCCAACGCTTCACAGGGTCCCTATGGGTGGGTGATGAGCAGTTCTTC. It specifies CASSQRFTGSLWVGDEQFF. The chain couples TRBV7-9 to TRBJ2-1; maybe TRBD1 (6 bases). The germline V and J ends were trimmed by 5 bases and 8 bases, with 31 bases remaining between them. From germline, CDR1 is SEHNR and CDR2 FQNEAQ (reference sequence). The CDR3 totals 19 residues.

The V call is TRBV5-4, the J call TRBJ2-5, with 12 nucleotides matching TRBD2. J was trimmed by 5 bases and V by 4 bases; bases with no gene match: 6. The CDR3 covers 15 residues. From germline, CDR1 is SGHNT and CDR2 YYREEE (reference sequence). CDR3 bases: TGTGCCAGCAGCCCTAGCGGGGGGGCCGGGGAGACCCAGTACTTC. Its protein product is CASSPSGGAGETQYF. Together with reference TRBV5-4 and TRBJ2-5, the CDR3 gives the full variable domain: ETGVTQSPTHLIKTRGQQVTLRCSSQSGHNTVSWYQQALGQGPQFIFQYYREEENGRGNFPPRFSGLQFPNYSSELNVNALELDDSALYLCASSPSGGAGETQYFGPGTRLLVL.

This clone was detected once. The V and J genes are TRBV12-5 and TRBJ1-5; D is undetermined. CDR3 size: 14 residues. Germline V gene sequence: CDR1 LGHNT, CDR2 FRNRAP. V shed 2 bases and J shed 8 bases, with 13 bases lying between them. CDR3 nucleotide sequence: TGTGCTAGTGGTTTGATGGGAACGAGGGAGCCCCAGCATTTT. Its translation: CASGLMGTREPQHF.

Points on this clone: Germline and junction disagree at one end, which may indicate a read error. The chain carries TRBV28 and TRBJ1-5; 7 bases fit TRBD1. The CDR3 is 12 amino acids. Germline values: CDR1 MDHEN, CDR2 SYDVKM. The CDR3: CASSPPGQSFLF. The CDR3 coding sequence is TGTGCCAGCAGCCCTCCGGGACAGTCTTTCCTATTT. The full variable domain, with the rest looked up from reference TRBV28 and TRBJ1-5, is DVKVTQSSRYLVKRTGEKVFLECVQDMDHENMFWYRQDPGLGLRLIYFSYDVKMKEKGDIPEGYSVSREKKERFSLILESASTNQTSMYLCASSPPGQSFLFGDGTRLSIL.

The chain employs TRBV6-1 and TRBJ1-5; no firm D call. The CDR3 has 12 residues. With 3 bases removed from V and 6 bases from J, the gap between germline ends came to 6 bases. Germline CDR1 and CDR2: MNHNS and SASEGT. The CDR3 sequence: CASSELTQPQHF. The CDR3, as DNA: TGTGCCAGCAGTGAGTTAACTCAGCCCCAGCATTTT.

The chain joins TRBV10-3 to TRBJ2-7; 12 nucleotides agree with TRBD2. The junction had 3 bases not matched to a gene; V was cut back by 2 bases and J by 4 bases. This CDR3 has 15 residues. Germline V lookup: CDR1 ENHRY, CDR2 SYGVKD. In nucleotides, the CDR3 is TGTGCCATCAGTGAGCCCGGACTAGCGGGGTACGAGCAGTACTTC. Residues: CAISEPGLAGYEQYF.

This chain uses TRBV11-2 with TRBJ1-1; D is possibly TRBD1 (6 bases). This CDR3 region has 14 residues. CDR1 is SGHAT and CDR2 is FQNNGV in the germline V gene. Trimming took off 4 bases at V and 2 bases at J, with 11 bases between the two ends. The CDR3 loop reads CASSYTTGNTEAFF. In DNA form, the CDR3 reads TGTGCCAGCAGCTACACGACAGGCAACACTGAAGCTTTCTTT.

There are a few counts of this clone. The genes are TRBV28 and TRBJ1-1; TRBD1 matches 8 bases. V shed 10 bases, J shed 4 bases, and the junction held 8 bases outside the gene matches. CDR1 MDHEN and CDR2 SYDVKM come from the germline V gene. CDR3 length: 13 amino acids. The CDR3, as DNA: TGTGCCACCGACACAGGGGGTGGCACTGAAGCTTTCTTT. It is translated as CATDTGGGTEAFF.

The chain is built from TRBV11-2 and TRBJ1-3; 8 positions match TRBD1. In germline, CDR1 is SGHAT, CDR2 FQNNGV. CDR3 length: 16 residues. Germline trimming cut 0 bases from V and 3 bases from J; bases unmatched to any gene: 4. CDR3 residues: CASSLDPGGGGNTIYF. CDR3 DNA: TGTGCCAGCAGCTTAGATCCAGGGGGCGGTGGAAACACCATATATTTT.

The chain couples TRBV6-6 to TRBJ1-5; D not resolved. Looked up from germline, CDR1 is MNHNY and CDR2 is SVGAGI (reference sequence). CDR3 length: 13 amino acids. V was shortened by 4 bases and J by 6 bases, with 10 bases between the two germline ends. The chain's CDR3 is CASSSSEGQPQHF. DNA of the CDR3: TGTGCCAGCAGTTCCTCGGAGGGTCAGCCCCAGCATTTT.